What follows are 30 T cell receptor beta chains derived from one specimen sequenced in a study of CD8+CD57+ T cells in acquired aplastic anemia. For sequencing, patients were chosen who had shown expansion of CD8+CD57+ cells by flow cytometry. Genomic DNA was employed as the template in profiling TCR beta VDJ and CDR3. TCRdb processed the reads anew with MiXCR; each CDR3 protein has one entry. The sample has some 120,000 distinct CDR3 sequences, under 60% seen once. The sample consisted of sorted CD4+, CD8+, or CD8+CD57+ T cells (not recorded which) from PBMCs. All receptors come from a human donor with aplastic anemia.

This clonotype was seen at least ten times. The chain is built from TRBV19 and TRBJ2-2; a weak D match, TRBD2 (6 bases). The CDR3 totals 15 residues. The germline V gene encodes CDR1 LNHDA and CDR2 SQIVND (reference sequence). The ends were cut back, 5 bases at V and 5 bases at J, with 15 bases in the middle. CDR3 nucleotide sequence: TGTGCCAGTAGTTTGGAGGGGCGCGTGACCGGGGAGCTGTTTTTT. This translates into CASSLEGRVTGELFF.

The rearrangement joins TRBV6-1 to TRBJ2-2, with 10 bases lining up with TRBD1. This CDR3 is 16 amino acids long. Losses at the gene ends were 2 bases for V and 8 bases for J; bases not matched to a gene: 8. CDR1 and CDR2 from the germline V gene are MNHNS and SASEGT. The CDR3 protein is CASSERDRGPLGELFF. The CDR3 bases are TGTGCCAGCAGTGAAAGGGACAGGGGACCTTTAGGGGAGCTGTTTTTT.

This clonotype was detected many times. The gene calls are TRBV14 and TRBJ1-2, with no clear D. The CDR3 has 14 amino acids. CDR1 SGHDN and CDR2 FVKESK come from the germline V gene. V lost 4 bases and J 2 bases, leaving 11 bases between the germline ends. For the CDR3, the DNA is TGTGCCAGCAGCCTCCGAGGAGGAAACTATGGCTACACCTTC. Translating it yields CASSLRGGNYGYTF. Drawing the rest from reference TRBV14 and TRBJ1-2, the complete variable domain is EAGVTQFPSHSVIEKGQTVTLRCDPISGHDNLYWYRRVMGKEIKFLLHFVKESKQDESGMPNNRFLAERTGGTYSTLKVQPAELEDSGVYFCASSLRGGNYGYTFGSGTRLTVV.

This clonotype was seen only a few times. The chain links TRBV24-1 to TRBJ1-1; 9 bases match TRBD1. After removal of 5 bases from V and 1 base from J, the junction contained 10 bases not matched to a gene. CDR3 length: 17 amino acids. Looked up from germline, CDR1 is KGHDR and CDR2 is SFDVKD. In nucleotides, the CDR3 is TGTGCCACCAGTGGCCCAAATCGGGGACAGGGGAACACTGAAGCTTTCTTT. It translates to CATSGPNRGQGNTEAFF.

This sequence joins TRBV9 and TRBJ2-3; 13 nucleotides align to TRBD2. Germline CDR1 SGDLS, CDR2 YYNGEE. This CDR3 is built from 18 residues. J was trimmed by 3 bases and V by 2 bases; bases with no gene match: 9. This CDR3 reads CASSVTSGGARVTDTQYF. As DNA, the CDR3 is TGTGCCAGCAGCGTTACTAGCGGGGGGGCCAGGGTGACAGATACGCAGTATTTT. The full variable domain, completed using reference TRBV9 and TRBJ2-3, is DSGVTQTPKHLITATGQRVTLRCSPRSGDLSVYWYQQSLDQGLQFLIQYYNGEERAKGNILERFSAQQFPDLHSELNLSSLELGDSALYFCASSVTSGGARVTDTQYFGPGTRLTVL.

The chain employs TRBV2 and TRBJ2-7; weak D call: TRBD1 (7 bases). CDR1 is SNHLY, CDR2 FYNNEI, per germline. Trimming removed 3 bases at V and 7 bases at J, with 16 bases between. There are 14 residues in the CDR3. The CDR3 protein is CASSDQPPGGEQYF. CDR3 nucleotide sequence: TGTGCCAGCAGTGACCAACCCCCAGGGGGGGAGCAGTACTTC.

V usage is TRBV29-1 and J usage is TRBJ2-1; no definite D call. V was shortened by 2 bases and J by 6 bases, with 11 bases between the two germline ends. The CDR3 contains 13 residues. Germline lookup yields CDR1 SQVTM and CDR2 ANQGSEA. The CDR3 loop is CSVELFTFNEQFF. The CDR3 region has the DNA TGCAGCGTTGAACTCTTTACCTTCAATGAGCAGTTCTTC.

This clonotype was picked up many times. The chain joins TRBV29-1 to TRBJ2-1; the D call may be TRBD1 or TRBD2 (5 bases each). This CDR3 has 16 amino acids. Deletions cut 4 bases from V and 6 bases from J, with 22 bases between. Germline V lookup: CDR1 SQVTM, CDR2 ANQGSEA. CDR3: CSVANYPGAGANEQFF. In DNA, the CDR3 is TGCAGCGTTGCTAACTATCCCGGGGCAGGTGCCAATGAGCAGTTCTTC.

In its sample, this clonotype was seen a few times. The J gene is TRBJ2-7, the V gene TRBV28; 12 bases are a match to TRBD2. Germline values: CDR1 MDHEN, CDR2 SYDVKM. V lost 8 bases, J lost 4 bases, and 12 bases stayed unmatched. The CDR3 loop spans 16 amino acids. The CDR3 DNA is TGTGCCAGCGAAGCGGCACGACTAGCGGGAGTGTACGAGCAGTACTTC. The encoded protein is CASEAARLAGVYEQYF. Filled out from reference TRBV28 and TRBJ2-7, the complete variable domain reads DVKVTQSSRYLVKRTGEKVFLECVQDMDHENMFWYRQDPGLGLRLIYFSYDVKMKEKGDIPEGYSVSREKKERFSLILESASTNQTSMYLCASEAARLAGVYEQYFGPGTRLTVT.

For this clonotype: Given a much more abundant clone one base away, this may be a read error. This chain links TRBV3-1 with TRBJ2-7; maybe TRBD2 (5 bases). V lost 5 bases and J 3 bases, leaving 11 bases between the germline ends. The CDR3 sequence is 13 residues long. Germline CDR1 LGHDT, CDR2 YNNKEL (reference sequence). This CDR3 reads CASSSAAGYEQYF. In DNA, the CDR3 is TGTGCCAGCAGCTCAGCGGCAGGCTACGAGCAGTACTTC.

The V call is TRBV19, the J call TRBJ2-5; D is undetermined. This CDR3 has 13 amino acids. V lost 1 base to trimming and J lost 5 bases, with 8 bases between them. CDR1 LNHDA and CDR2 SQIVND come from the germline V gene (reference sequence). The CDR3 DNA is TGTGCCAGTAGTATAGGTTGGCGGGAGACCCAGTACTTC. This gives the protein CASSIGWRETQYF.

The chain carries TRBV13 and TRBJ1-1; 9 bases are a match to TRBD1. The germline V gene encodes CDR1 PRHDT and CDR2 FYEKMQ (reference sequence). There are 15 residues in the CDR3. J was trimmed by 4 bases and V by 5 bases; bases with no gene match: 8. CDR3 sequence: CASSPPDRGITEAFF. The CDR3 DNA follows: TGTGCCAGCAGCCCACCGGACAGGGGTATCACTGAAGCTTTCTTT.

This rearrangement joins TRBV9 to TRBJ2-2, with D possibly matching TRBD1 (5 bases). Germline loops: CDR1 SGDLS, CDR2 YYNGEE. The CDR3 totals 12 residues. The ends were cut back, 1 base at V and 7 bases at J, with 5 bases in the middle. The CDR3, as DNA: TGTGCCAGCAGCGTAACAGGCGGGGAGCTGTTTTTT. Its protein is CASSVTGGELFF.

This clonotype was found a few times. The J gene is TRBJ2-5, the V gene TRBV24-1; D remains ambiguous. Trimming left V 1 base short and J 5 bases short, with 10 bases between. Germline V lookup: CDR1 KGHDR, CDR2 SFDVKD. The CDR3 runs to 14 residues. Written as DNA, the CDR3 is TGTGCCACCAGTGATTTCCAGGCGGCCGAGACCCAGTACTTC. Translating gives CATSDFQAAETQYF.

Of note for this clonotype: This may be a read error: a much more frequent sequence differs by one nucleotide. CDR3 nucleotides: TGTGCCAGCAGCGCTGGACAGAAAATCGAAAAACTGCTTTTT. This sequence encodes CASSAGQKIEKLLF. This chain uses TRBV7-9 with TRBJ1-4; D perhaps matches TRBD1 (6 bases). CDR3 size: 14 residues. Germline assignment: CDR1 SEHNR and CDR2 FQNEAQ (reference sequence).

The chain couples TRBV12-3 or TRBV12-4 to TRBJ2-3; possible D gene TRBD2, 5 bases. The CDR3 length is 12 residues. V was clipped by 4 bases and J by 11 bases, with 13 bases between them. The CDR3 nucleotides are TGTGCCAGCAGTTACAGACTACGGGGGCAGTATTTT. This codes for CASSYRLRGQYF.

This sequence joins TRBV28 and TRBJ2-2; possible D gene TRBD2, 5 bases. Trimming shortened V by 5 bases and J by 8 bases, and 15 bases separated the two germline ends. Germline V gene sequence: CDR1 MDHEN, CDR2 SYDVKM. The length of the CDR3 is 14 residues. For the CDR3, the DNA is TGTGCCAGCAGTAATCCGGGAACTATAGGGGAGCTGTTTTTT. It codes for CASSNPGTIGELFF.

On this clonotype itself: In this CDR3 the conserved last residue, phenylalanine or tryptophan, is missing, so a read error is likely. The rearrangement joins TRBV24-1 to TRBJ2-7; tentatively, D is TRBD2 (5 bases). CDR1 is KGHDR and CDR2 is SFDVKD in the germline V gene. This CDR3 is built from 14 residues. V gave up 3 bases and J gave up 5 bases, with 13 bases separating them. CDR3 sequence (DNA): TGTGCCACCAGTGATAACCGGGGATCGGACGAGCAGTACTCC. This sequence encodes CATSDNRGSDEQYS.

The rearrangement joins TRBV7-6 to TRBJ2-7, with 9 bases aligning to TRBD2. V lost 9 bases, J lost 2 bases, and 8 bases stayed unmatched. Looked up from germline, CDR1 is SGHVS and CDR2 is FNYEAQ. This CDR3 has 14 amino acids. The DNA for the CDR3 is TGTGCCAGTCAACCTTCTAGCGGGACCTACGAGCAGTACTTC. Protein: CASQPSSGTYEQYF.

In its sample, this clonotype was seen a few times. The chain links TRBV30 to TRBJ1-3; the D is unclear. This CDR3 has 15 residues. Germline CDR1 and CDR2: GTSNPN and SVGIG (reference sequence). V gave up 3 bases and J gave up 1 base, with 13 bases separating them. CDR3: CAWSDLGQSGNTIYF. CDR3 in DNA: TGTGCCTGGAGCGATCTAGGTCAGTCTGGAAACACCATATATTTT. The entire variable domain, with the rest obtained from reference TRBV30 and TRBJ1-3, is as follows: SQTIHQWPATLVQPVGSPLSLECTVEGTSNPNLYWYRQAAGRGLQLLFYSVGIGQISSEVPQNLSASRPQDRQFILSSKKLLLSDSGFYLCAWSDLGQSGNTIYFGEGSWLTVV.

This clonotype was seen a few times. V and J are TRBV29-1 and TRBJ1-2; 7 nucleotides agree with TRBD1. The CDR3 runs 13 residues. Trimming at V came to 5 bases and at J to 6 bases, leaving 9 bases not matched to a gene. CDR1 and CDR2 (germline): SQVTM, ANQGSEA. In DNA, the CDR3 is TGCAGCGTTAGGACAGGAGGAGGGAATGGCTACACCTTC. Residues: CSVRTGGGNGYTF. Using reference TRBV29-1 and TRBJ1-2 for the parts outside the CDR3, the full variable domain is SAVISQKPSRDICQRGTSLTIQCQVDSQVTMMFWYRQQPGQSLTLIATANQGSEATYESGFVIDKFPISRPNLTFSTLTVSNMSPEDSSIYLCSVRTGGGNGYTFGSGTRLTVV.

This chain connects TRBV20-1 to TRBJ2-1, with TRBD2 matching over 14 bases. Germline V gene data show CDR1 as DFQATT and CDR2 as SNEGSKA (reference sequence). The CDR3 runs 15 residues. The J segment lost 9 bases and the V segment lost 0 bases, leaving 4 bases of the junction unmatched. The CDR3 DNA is TGCAGTGCTAGAGATCGGGGACTAGCGGGAGTTGAGCAGTTCTTC. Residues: CSARDRGLAGVEQFF.

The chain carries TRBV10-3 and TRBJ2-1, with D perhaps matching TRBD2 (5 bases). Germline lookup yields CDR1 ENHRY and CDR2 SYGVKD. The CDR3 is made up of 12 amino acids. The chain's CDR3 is CAGGHSYNEQFF. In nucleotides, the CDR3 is TGTGCTGGCGGGCACTCCTACAATGAGCAGTTCTTC.

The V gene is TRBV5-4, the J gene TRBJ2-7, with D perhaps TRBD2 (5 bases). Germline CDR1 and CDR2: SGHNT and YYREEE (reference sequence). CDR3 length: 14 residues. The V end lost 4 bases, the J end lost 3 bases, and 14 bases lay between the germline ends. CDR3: CASSPEVASYEQYF. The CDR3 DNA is TGTGCCAGCAGCCCTGAGGTAGCGAGCTACGAGCAGTACTTC.

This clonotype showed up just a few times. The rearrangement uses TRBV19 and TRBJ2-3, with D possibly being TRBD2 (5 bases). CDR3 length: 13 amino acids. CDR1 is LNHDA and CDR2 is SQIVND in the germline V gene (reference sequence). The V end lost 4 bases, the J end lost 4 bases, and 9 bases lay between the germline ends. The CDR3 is CASSTGRSDTQYF. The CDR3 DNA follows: TGTGCCAGTAGTACGGGAAGGTCAGATACGCAGTATTTT.

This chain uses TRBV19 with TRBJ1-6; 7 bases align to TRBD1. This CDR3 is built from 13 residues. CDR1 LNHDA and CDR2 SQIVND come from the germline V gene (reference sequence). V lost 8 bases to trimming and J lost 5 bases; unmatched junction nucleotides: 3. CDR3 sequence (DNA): TGTGCCAGTCGGGACAGTAATAATTCACCCCTCCACTTT. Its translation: CASRDSNNSPLHF.

DNA for the CDR3: TGTGCCGCCAAGACAGGGGCAGAAAACACCGGGGAGCTGTTTTTT. Its protein is CAAKTGAENTGELFF. This rearrangement joins TRBV10-3 to TRBJ2-2, with 8 bases lining up with TRBD1. Per germline, CDR1 ENHRY and CDR2 SYGVKD. V was pared by 11 bases and J by 2 bases, with 10 bases of the junction left unmatched. The CDR3 spans 15 residues.

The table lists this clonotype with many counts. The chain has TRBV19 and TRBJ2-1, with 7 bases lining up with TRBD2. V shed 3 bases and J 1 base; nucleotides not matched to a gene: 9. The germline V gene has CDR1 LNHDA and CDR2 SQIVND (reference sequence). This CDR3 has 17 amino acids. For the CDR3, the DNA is TGTGCCAGTAGTATCCCAGAAGCGGGGTATTCCTACAATGAGCAGTTCTTC. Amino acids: CASSIPEAGYSYNEQFF.

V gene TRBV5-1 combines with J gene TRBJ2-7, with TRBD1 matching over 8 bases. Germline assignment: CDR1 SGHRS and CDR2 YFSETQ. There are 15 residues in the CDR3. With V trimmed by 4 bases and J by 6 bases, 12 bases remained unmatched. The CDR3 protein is CASSLTGAKQGEQYF. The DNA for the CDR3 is TGCGCCAGCAGCCTGACAGGGGCCAAGCAGGGCGAGCAGTACTTC.

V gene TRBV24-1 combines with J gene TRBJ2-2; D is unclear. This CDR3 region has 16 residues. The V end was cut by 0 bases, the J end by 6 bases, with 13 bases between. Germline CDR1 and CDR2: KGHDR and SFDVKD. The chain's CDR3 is CATSDLSSSSPGELFF. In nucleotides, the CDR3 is TGTGCCACCAGTGATTTGAGTTCCTCGTCGCCCGGGGAGCTGTTTTTT.